This T cell receptor (beta chain) came from a study of T cells after yellow fever vaccination. General observations from the study: Reappearance after the booster was seen for most primary-vaccination clones, at around 95% CD4 and more than 80% CD8. Abundant contaminating clonotypes from the bulk population could appear in FACS-sorted repertoires. Although most clonotypes did not, a small share appeared in both CD4 and CD8 compartments.

MiXCR, applied by TCRdb to the 5' RACE reads, yields one record per CDR3 protein. The table records 200,000 to 300,000 distinct CDR3 sequences, 10% to 15% of them present only once. The CDR3 covers 14 residues. Trimming removed 4 bases from V and 3 bases from J, with 12 bases in between. The germline V gene encodes CDR1 SGHTA and CDR2 FQGNSA. This clonotype was seen a few times. Its antigen is as yet unknown. The clonotype originates from a man aged 25-40 years who received the YFV17D yellow fever vaccine. Source: CD4+ T cells sorted from PBMCs, taken 45 days after the yellow fever booster vaccination. The chain combines TRBV7-2 with TRBJ2-5; D might be TRBD2 (5 bases). The CDR3 sequence: CASSWRTSEETQYF. The CDR3 nucleotides are TGTGCCAGCAGCTGGAGGACTTCTGAAGAGACCCAGTACTTC.